This is a list of T cell receptor beta chains from one sample in a study of naive and memory T cell subsets. A single record per CDR3 protein comes from TCRdb applying MiXCR to the UMI-ligation and nested PCR reads. The data contain 150,000 or so distinct CDR3 sequences, 22% of them seen just once; the ten biggest clones take up 0.095% to 0.12%. The sample taken for sequencing was naive CD4+ T cells from blood. The receptors come from a human donor in good health. Each CDR3 is given without its conserved first and last residue.

TRBJ1-1 | TRBV14 | ASSLGGKTEAF
TRBJ2-7 | TRBV12-3/TRBV12-4 | ASSLEGNYEQY
TRBJ2-1 | TRBV10-3 | AISLEPYNEQF
TRBJ2-5 | TRBV20-1 | SASIPIGGLAQETQY
TRBJ2-7 | TRBV11-2 | ASSSLWDGYEQY
TRBJ2-3 | TRBV9 | ASSEIVDTQY
TRBJ1-1 | TRBV18 | ASSRTGGAF
TRBJ2-7 | TRBV6-5 | ASSLRSSSYEQY
TRBJ2-7 | TRBV7-9 | ASSLWRSYEQY
TRBJ2-7 | TRBV20-1 | SAHRQGTYEQY
TRBJ2-7 | TRBV7-8 | ASSLDRASYEQY
TRBJ2-1 | TRBV4-1 | ASSQDRQVTYNEQF
TRBJ2-7 | TRBV7-6 | ASSQGAGTYEQY
TRBJ2-7 | TRBV11-2 | ASSLLESWSDRAIHEQY
TRBJ1-5 | TRBV5-8 | ASSLAGVAH
TRBJ2-1 | TRBV5-1 | ASSWGQGGSYNEQF